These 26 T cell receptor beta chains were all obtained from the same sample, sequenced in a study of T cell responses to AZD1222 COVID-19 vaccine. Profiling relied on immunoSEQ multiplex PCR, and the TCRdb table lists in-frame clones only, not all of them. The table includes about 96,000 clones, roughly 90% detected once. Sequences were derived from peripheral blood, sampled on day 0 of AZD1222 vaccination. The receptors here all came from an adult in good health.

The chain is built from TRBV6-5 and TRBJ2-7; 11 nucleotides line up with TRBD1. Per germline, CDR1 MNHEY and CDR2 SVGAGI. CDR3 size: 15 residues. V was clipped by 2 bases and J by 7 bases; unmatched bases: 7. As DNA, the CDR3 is TGTGCCAGCAGTTACCCGGGACAGGGGGACGATGAGCAGTACTTC. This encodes CASSYPGQGDDEQYF.

CDR3 sequence: CASSITLAGGRNEQFF. The CDR3 DNA follows: TGTGCCAGTAGTATCACCCTAGCGGGAGGGCGGAATGAGCAGTTCTTC. This rearrangement joins TRBV19 to TRBJ2-1; 12 nucleotides agree with TRBD2. Germline V gene lookup returns CDR1 LNHDA and CDR2 SQIVND (reference sequence). This CDR3 is 16 amino acids long. After removal of 3 bases from V and 7 bases from J, the junction contained 7 bases not matched to a gene.

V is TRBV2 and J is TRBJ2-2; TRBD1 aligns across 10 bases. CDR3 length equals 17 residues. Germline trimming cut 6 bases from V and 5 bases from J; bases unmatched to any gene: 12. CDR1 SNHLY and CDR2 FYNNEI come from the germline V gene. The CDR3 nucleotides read TGTGCCAGCAGCGTCCGGGACAGGGGCACGCCAACCGGGGAGCTGTTTTTT. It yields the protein CASSVRDRGTPTGELFF. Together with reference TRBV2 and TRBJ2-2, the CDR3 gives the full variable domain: EPEVTQTPSHQVTQMGQEVILRCVPISNHLYFYWYRQILGQKVEFLVSFYNNEISEKSEIFDDQFSVERPDGSNFTLKIRSTKLEDSAMYFCASSVRDRGTPTGELFFGEGSRLTVL.

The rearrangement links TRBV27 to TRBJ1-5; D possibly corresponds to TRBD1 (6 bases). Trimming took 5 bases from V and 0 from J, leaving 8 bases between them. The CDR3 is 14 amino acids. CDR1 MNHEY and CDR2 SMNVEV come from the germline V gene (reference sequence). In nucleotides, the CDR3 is TGTGCCAGCAGTAGGGGGTATAGCAATCAGCCCCAGCATTTT. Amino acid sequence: CASSRGYSNQPQHF.

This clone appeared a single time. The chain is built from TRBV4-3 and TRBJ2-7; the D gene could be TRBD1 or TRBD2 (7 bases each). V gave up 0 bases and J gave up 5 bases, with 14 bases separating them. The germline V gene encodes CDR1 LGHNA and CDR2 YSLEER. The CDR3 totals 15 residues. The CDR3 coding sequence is TGCGCCAGCAGCCAAGAAGCGACAGGGAGGGACGAGCAGTACTTC. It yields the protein CASSQEATGRDEQYF.

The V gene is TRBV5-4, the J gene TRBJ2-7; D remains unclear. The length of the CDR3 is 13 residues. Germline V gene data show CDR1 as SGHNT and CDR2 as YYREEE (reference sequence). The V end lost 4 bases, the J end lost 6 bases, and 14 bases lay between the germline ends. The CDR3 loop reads CASSPRPGGEQYF. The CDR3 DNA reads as TGTGCCAGCAGCCCCCGACCGGGCGGCGAGCAGTACTTC.

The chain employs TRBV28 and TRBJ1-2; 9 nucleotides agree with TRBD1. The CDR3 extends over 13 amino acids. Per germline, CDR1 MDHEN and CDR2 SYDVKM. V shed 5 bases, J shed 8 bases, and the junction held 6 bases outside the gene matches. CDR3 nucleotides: TGTGCCAGCAGTACCGGGACAGGGTTCGGCTACACCTTC. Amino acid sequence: CASSTGTGFGYTF.

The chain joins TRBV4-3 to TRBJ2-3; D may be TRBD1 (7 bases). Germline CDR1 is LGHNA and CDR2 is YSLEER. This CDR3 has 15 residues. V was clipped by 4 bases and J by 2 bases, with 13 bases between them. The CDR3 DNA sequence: TGCGCCAGCAGCCCGCGGGGACAGTACACAGATACGCAGTATTTT. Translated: CASSPRGQYTDTQYF.

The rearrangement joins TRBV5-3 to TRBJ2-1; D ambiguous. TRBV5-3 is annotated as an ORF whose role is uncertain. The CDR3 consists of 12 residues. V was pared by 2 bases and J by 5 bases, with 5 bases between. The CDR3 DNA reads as TGTGCCAGAAGCTTTAACCACAATGAGCAGTTCTTC. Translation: CARSFNHNEQFF.

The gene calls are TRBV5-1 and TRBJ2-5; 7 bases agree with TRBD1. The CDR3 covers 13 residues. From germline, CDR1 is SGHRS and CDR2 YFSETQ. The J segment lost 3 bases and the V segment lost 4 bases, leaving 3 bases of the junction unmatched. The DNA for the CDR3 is TGCGCCAGCAGCCGGACAGGAGAAGAGACCCAGTACTTC. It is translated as CASSRTGEETQYF.

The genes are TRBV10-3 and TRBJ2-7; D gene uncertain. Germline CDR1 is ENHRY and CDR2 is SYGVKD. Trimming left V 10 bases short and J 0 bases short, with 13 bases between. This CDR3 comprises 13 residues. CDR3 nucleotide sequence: TGTGCCACCCTGGGCTTGAACTCCTACGAGCAGTACTTC. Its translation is CATLGLNSYEQYF.

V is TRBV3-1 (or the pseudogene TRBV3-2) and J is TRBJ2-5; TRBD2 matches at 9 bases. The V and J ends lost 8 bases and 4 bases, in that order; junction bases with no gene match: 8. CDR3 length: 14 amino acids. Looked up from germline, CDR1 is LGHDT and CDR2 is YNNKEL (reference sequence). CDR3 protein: CASQVAGEGETQYF. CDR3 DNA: TGTGCCAGCCAAGTAGCGGGAGAGGGAGAGACCCAGTACTTC.

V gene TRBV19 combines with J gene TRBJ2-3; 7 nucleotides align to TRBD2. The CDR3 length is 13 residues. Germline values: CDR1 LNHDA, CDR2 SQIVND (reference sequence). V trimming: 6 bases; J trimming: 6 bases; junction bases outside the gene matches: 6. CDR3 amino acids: CASSLGGKDTQYF. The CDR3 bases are TGTGCCAGTAGCCTCGGGGGGAAGGATACGCAGTATTTT.

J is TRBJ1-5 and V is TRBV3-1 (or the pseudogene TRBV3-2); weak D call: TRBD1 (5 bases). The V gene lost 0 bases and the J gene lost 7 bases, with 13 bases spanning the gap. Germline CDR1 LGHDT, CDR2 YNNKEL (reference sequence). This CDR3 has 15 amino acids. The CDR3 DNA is TGTGCCAGCAGCCAAGATCTCAGGGACGGCCAGCCCCAGCATTTT. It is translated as CASSQDLRDGQPQHF.

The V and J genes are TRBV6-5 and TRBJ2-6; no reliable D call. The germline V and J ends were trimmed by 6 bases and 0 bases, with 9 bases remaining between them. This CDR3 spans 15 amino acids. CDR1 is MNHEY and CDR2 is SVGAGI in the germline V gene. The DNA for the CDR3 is TGTGCCAGCAGAAGACCGAGCTCTGGGGCCAACGTCCTGACTTTC. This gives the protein CASRRPSSGANVLTF.

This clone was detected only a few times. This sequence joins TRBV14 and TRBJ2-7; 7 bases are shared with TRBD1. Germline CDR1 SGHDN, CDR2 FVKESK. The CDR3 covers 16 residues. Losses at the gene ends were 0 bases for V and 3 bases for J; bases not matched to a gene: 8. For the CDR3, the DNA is TGTGCCAGCAGCCAAGATTCGGGGACAGTCGTCTACGAGCAGTACTTC. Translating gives CASSQDSGTVVYEQYF.

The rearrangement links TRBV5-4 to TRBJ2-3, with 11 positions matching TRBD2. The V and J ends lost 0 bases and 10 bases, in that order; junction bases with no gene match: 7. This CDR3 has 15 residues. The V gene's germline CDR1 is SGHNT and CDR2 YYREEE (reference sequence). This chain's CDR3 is CASSLEGLAAAAQYF. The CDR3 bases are TGTGCCAGCAGCTTGGAGGGACTAGCGGCTGCGGCGCAGTATTTT.

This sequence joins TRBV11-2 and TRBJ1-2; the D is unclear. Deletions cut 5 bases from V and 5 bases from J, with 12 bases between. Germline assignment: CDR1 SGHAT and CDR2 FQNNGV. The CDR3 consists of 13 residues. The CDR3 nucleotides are TGTGCCAGCAGCCGGACCGGGGTTTATGGCTACACCTTC. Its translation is CASSRTGVYGYTF.

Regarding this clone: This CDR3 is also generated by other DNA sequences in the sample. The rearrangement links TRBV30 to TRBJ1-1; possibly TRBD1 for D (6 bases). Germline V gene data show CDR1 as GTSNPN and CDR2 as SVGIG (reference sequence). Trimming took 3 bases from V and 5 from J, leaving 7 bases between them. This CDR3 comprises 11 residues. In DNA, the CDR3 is TGTGCCTGGAGCAGGGGAACTGAAGCTTTCTTT. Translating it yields CAWSRGTEAFF. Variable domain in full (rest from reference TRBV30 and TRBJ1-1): SQTIHQWPATLVQPVGSPLSLECTVEGTSNPNLYWYRQAAGRGLQLLFYSVGIGQISSEVPQNLSASRPQDRQFILSSKKLLLSDSGFYLCAWSRGTEAFFGQGTRLTVV.

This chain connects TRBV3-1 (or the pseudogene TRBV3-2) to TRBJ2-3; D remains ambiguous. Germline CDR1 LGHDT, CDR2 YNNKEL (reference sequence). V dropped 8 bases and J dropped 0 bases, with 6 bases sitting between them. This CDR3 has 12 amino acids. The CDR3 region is CASGESTDTQYF. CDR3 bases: TGTGCCAGCGGTGAGAGCACAGATACGCAGTATTTT.

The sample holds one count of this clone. The CDR3 region has the DNA TGTGCCAGTAGTATAGAACCCGGGGCAGCTCAGTATAGCAATCAGCCCCAGCATTTT. It is translated as CASSIEPGAAQYSNQPQHF. The chain recombines TRBV19 with TRBJ1-5; D possibly corresponds to TRBD1 (5 bases). Germline CDR1 and CDR2: LNHDA and SQIVND (reference sequence). This CDR3 is built from 19 residues. Trimming took off 0 bases at V and 0 bases at J, with 18 bases between the two ends.

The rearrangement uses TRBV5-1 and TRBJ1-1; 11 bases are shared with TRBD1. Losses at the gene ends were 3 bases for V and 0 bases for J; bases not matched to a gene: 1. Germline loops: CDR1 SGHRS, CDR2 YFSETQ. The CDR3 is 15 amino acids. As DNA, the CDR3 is TGCGCCAGCAGCTGGGACAGGGGGGTGAACACTGAAGCTTTCTTT. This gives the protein CASSWDRGVNTEAFF.

The CDR3 loop reads CASSLGLSYNEQFF. The CDR3 region has the DNA TGTGCCAGCAGCCTTGGGCTTTCCTACAATGAGCAGTTCTTC. The rearrangement links TRBV11-1 to TRBJ2-1; D unclear. This CDR3 spans 14 amino acids. CDR1 and CDR2 from the germline V gene are SGHAT and FQDESV (reference sequence). Trimming stripped 5 bases from V and 1 base from J, with 9 bases between.

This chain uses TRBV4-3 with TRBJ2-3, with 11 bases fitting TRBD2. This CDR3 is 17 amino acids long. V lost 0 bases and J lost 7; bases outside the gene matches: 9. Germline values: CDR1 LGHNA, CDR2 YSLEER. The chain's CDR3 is CASSQEAVAGGLHTQYF. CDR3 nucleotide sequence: TGCGCCAGCAGCCAAGAGGCGGTAGCGGGAGGGTTGCATACGCAGTATTTT.

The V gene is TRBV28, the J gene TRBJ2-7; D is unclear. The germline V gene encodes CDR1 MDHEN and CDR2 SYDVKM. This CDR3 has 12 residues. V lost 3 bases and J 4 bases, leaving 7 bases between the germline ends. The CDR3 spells CASSFLGYEQYF. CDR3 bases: TGTGCCAGCAGTTTTCTTGGATACGAGCAGTACTTC.

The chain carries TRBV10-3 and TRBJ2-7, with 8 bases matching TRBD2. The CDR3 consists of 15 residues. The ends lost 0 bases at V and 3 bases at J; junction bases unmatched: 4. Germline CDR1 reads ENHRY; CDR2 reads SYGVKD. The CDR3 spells CAISESSGSGYEQYF. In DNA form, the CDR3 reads TGTGCCATCAGTGAGTCCAGCGGGAGTGGCTACGAGCAGTACTTC.